The sequence of this TCR beta chain was determined in a study of blood T cells in healthy people across ages. Study-level results: Versus aged donors, long-lived donors had higher diversity and more naive CD4+ cells. Older age went with lower TCR beta diversity per million T cells, in a roughly linear way.

Primed by a sample-barcoded 5' primer and a J-beta primer mix, a second PCR proceeded for roughly 6 to 12 cycles. Each cDNA molecule, via a template-switch adaptor with 12 random nucleotides, was tagged. In TCRdb, the 5' RACE reads were re-called with MiXCR into one record per CDR3 protein. The data contain approximately 790,000 distinct CDR3 sequences, 62% of them seen just once; the ten biggest clones take up around 30%. Of note for this clonotype: Antigen: not known.

The source of this sequence is a man younger than 40 in good health. The material sequenced was blood.

The CDR3 region is CASSHPGQATNEKLFF. In nucleotides, the CDR3 is TGTGCCAGCTCCCACCCGGGGCAGGCAACTAATGAAAAACTGTTTTTT. The chain has TRBV18 and TRBJ1-4; the D gene is possibly TRBD1 (5 bases). V lost 6 bases and J lost 0, with 14 bases in between. The length of the CDR3 is 16 residues. Germline V gene data show CDR1 as KGHSH and CDR2 as LQKENI.